The 11 T cell receptor beta chains in this list originate from one sample, sequenced in a study of shared clonotypes between healthy human individuals. Generated by immunoSEQ multiplex PCR, the TCRdb table keeps only in-frame clones and is missing some. Among about 2.1 million clones listed, about 93% were seen once. Naive CD8 cells were CD45RO-negative, positively selected for CCR7, excluding terminally differentiated effector memory CD45RA+ cells. Specimen: naive CD8+ T cells from PBMCs. The origin of the receptors is a man between 18 and 29 years old in good health. Some clones in this sample may be carry-over from other donors' samples.

J is TRBJ2-5 and V is TRBV10-3; D might be TRBD1 or TRBD2, each matching 5 bases. V was shortened by 6 bases and J by 3 bases, with 14 bases between the two germline ends. This CDR3 has 14 amino acids. Germline V CDR1 and CDR2: ENHRY, SYGVKD. The CDR3: CAISEADTEETQYF. In DNA form, the CDR3 reads TGTGCCATCAGCGAAGCGGACACTGAAGAGACCCAGTACTTC.

The rearrangement links TRBV9 to TRBJ2-7; unclear D gene. This CDR3 region has 13 residues. Germline V lookup: CDR1 SGDLS, CDR2 YYNGEE. Trimming removed 4 bases from V and 3 bases from J, with 11 bases in between. CDR3: CASSPQNGYEQYF. The DNA of the CDR3 is TGTGCCAGCAGCCCACAGAATGGCTACGAGCAGTACTTC.

This chain links TRBV7-9 with TRBJ2-7; 7 bases are a match to TRBD2. This CDR3 has 13 amino acids. CDR1 and CDR2 from the germline V gene are SEHNR and FQNEAQ (reference sequence). V gave up 4 bases and J gave up 5 bases; unmatched junction bases: 5. The CDR3 nucleotides are TGTGCCAGCAGCTCCCGACGGGAGGACGAGCAGTACTTC. Residues: CASSSRREDEQYF.

The rearrangement uses TRBV28 and TRBJ2-7; 7 nucleotides agree with TRBD2. The V gene end was trimmed by 3 bases and the J gene end by 1 base; junction bases not matched to a gene: 9. The germline V gene has CDR1 MDHEN and CDR2 SYDVKM. There are 16 residues in the CDR3. DNA for the CDR3: TGTGCCAGCAGTTTTTTCGGGGGGAGTCGATCCTACGAGCAGTACTTC. Translation: CASSFFGGSRSYEQYF.

The genes are TRBV4-3 and TRBJ2-4, with 7 bases lining up with TRBD1. The ends lost 0 bases at V and 5 bases at J; junction bases unmatched: 4. The germline gives CDR1 LGHNA, CDR2 YSLEER. The CDR3 is 15 amino acids. The DNA of the CDR3 is TGCGCCAGCAGCCAAGAAATTACAGGGGAAAACATTCAGTACTTC. Its protein is CASSQEITGENIQYF.

The genes are TRBV27 and TRBJ2-4; TRBD1 matches at 7 bases. V lost 4 bases, J lost 5 bases, and 5 bases stayed unmatched. CDR3 length: 14 amino acids. Germline loops: CDR1 MNHEY, CDR2 SMNVEV (reference sequence). The CDR3 loop reads CASSWGQRQNIQYF. The DNA of the CDR3 is TGTGCCAGCAGTTGGGGACAGCGACAAAACATTCAGTACTTC.

In this sample, this clone turned up once. This chain connects TRBV5-6 to TRBJ2-5; D is undetermined. The DNA end lines up better with TRBJ2-7; the J call may be wrong. The CDR3 is 16 residues long. In germline, CDR1 is SGHDT, CDR2 YYEEEE. The CDR3 is CASSLFSLVPDYEQYF. The CDR3, as DNA: TGTGCCAGCAGCTTGTTTAGTCTTGTTCCAGATTACGAGCAGTACTTC.

The V and J genes are TRBV9 and TRBJ2-4; D unclear. V was trimmed by 3 bases and J by 2 bases, leaving 9 bases between them. CDR1 and CDR2 from the germline V gene are SGDLS and YYNGEE. There are 14 residues in the CDR3. The CDR3: CASSGWGSKNIQYF. CDR3 DNA sequence: TGTGCCAGCAGCGGTTGGGGTTCCAAAAACATTCAGTACTTC.

The V and J genes are TRBV19 and TRBJ1-5; D is undetermined. Trimming removed 5 bases from V and 5 bases from J, with 10 bases in between. Per the germline V gene, CDR1 is LNHDA and CDR2 is SQIVND (reference sequence). The CDR3 contains 13 residues. CDR3 region: CASSPDGHQPQHF. The CDR3 nucleotides read TGTGCCAGTAGTCCAGACGGTCATCAGCCCCAGCATTTT. The variable domain in full, completed from reference TRBV19 and TRBJ1-5, reads DGGITQSPKYLFRKEGQNVTLSCEQNLNHDAMYWYRQDPGQGLRLIYYSQIVNDFQKGDIAEGYSVSREKKESFPLTVTSAQKNPTAFYLCASSPDGHQPQHFGDGTRLSIL.

Worth noting for this clone: This may arise from a read error, as a much more abundant clone is one base away. The sample has other DNA sequences that encode this CDR3 too. The CDR3 region has the DNA TGTGCCAGCAGCCCCTCCTACGAGCAGTACTTC. As protein: CASSPSYEQYF. This chain joins TRBV7-8 and TRBJ2-7; D remains unclear. Deletions cut 5 bases from V and 0 bases from J, with 2 bases between. The germline CDR1 and CDR2 sequences are SGHVS and FQNEAQ. The CDR3 is made up of 11 amino acids.

The rearrangement uses TRBV4-3 and TRBJ2-5; D is ambiguous. CDR3 length equals 13 residues. Trimming removed 3 bases at V and 5 bases at J, with 10 bases between. Germline CDR1 and CDR2: LGHNA and YSLEER. CDR3 sequence: CASSQEIFETQYF. The DNA of the CDR3 is TGCGCCAGCAGCCAGGAGATTTTCGAGACCCAGTACTTC.